These T cell receptor beta chains were read from a single sample in a study of cytomegalovirus exposure and HLA in healthy donors. Here immunoSEQ multiplex PCR was the method, and the copy in TCRdb shows in-frame clones only, minus some. The data show 220,000 or so clones, around four fifths seen once. Sequencing input: PBMCs. These receptors originate from a young woman in good health and CMV-seropositive. Both conserved end residues are part of each CDR3. Each record gives: V gene, D gene, J gene, clone size, CDR3 protein, CDR3 DNA. The D gene is left open where the match is weak. Expanded clones get a size class; other rows say once, few or many, or leave the size out.

V gene: TRBV29-1; D gene: TRBD2; J gene: TRBJ2-1; clone size: .; CDR3 protein: CSAAGGSSYNEQFF; CDR3 DNA: TGCAGCGCGGCCGGGGGGAGCTCCTACAATGAGCAGTTCTTC
V gene: TRBV27; D gene: .; J gene: TRBJ1-1; clone size: .; CDR3 protein: CASSLSGGGTEAFF; CDR3 DNA: TGTGCCAGCAGTTTAAGCGGGGGGGGCACTGAAGCTTTCTTT
V gene: TRBV2; D gene: .; J gene: TRBJ1-3; clone size: .; CDR3 protein: CASSRDGNTIYF; CDR3 DNA: TGTGCCAGCAGCAGGGATGGAAACACCATATATTTT
V gene: TRBV5-6; D gene: .; J gene: TRBJ2-7; clone size: .; CDR3 protein: CASSLARGPYEQYF; CDR3 DNA: TGTGCCAGCAGCTTGGCGAGGGGACCTTACGAGCAGTACTTC
V gene: TRBV14; D gene: .; J gene: TRBJ1-2; clone size: .; CDR3 protein: CASSHQRVGWGYTF; CDR3 DNA: TGTGCCAGCAGCCACCAAAGAGTGGGGTGGGGCTACACCTTC
V gene: TRBV18; D gene: TRBD1; J gene: TRBJ2-7; clone size: .; CDR3 protein: CASSLSGQGYEQYF; CDR3 DNA: TGTGCCAGCTCACTTTCCGGACAGGGGTACGAGCAGTACTTC
V gene: TRBV5-6; D gene: TRBD2; J gene: TRBJ2-7; clone size: once; CDR3 protein: CASSWGTSGSHEQYF; CDR3 DNA: TGTGCCAGCAGCTGGGGGACTAGCGGGAGTCACGAGCAGTACTTC
V gene: TRBV30; D gene: .; J gene: TRBJ1-2; clone size: .; CDR3 protein: CAWSGGPGGSPVRYGYTF; CDR3 DNA: TGTGCCTGGAGTGGGGGACCAGGCGGCTCGCCAGTTCGTTATGGCTACACCTTC
V gene: TRBV20-1; D gene: .; J gene: TRBJ1-1; clone size: .; CDR3 protein: CSWGMNTEAFF; CDR3 DNA: TGCAGTTGGGGCATGAACACTGAAGCTTTCTTT
V gene: TRBV30; D gene: .; J gene: TRBJ2-1; clone size: .; CDR3 protein: CAWSKSYSYNEQFF; CDR3 DNA: TGTGCCTGGAGTAAAAGCTATAGCTACAATGAGCAGTTCTTC
V gene: TRBV27; D gene: .; J gene: TRBJ2-7; clone size: once; CDR3 protein: CASSSHAGYSYEQYF; CDR3 DNA: TGTGCCAGCTCGAGTCATGCGGGGTACTCCTACGAGCAGTACTTC
V gene: TRBV2; D gene: .; J gene: TRBJ1-1; clone size: .; CDR3 protein: CASSEAHPTVRGEAFF; CDR3 DNA: TGTGCCAGCAGTGAAGCGCACCCGACTGTCAGGGGTGAAGCTTTCTTT
V gene: TRBV10-3; D gene: TRBD1; J gene: TRBJ2-7; clone size: .; CDR3 protein: CAISGRGTGGGYEQYF; CDR3 DNA: TGTGCCATCAGTGGCCGGGGGACAGGGGGCGGATACGAGCAGTACTTC
V gene: TRBV30; D gene: TRBD1; J gene: TRBJ2-4; clone size: .; CDR3 protein: CAWNRGDRENIQYF; CDR3 DNA: TGTGCCTGGAACCGAGGGGACAGGGAAAACATTCAGTACTTC
V gene: TRBV5-4; D gene: .; J gene: TRBJ1-2; clone size: .; CDR3 protein: CASTHGGHDYGYTF; CDR3 DNA: TGTGCCAGCACCCACGGGGGTCATGACTATGGCTACACCTTC
V gene: TRBV30; D gene: .; J gene: TRBJ2-2; clone size: .; CDR3 protein: CAWSTGELFF; CDR3 DNA: TGTGCCTGGAGCACCGGGGAGCTGTTTTTT
V gene: TRBV6-6; D gene: TRBD1; J gene: TRBJ1-2; clone size: .; CDR3 protein: CASSTGDYGYTF; CDR3 DNA: TGTGCCAGCAGTACAGGGGACTATGGCTACACCTTC
V gene: TRBV9; D gene: .; J gene: TRBJ2-7; clone size: .; CDR3 protein: CASSARYGDGTGEQYF; CDR3 DNA: TGTGCCAGCAGCGCGAGGTATGGGGACGGAACAGGCGAGCAGTACTTC
V gene: TRBV9; D gene: .; J gene: TRBJ1-2; clone size: .; CDR3 protein: CASSERGGYYGYTF; CDR3 DNA: TGTGCCAGCAGCGAGAGGGGGGGCTACTATGGCTACACCTTC
V gene: TRBV7-6; D gene: .; J gene: TRBJ1-1; clone size: .; CDR3 protein: CASSLFRNLSRMNTEAFF; CDR3 DNA: TGTGCCAGCAGCTTATTTCGAAATCTAAGTCGGATGAACACTGAAGCTTTCTTT
V gene: TRBV27; D gene: .; J gene: TRBJ2-7; clone size: .; CDR3 protein: CASSLGRARDEQYF; CDR3 DNA: TGTGCCAGCAGTTTAGGCCGTGCCCGCGACGAGCAGTACTTC
V gene: TRBV10-2; D gene: TRBD1; J gene: TRBJ2-3; clone size: .; CDR3 protein: CASNGQGGADTQYF; CDR3 DNA: TGCGCCAGCAACGGACAGGGCGGCGCAGATACGCAGTATTTT
V gene: TRBV19; D gene: TRBD2; J gene: TRBJ2-7; clone size: .; CDR3 protein: CASKRTSGSYEQYF; CDR3 DNA: TGTGCCAGTAAAAGGACTAGCGGGAGTTACGAGCAGTACTTC
V gene: TRBV15; D gene: .; J gene: TRBJ2-7; clone size: few; CDR3 protein: CATSRDRGAISYEQYF; CDR3 DNA: TGTGCCACCAGCAGAGATCGTGGCGCTATCTCCTACGAGCAGTACTTC
V gene: TRBV6-5; D gene: .; J gene: TRBJ1-4; clone size: .; CDR3 protein: CASRGSRNEKLFF; CDR3 DNA: TGTGCCAGTCGAGGCAGCCGTAATGAAAAACTGTTTTTT
V gene: TRBV27; D gene: .; J gene: TRBJ2-1; clone size: .; CDR3 protein: CASSSTGRILYNEQFF; CDR3 DNA: TGTGCTAGCAGTTCCACAGGGAGGATTCTCTACAATGAGCAGTTCTTC
V gene: TRBV7-2; D gene: .; J gene: TRBJ2-4; clone size: .; CDR3 protein: CASSLEEGHWNIQYF; CDR3 DNA: TGTGCCAGCAGCTTGGAGGAGGGGCATTGGAACATTCAGTACTTC
V gene: TRBV18; D gene: .; J gene: TRBJ2-7; clone size: .; CDR3 protein: CASSPSTVSSYEQYF; CDR3 DNA: TGTGCCAGCTCACCCTCGACAGTGAGCTCCTACGAGCAGTACTTC
V gene: TRBV29-1; D gene: .; J gene: TRBJ1-4; clone size: .; CDR3 protein: CSYLSQGDEKLFF; CDR3 DNA: TGCAGCTATTTATCCCAGGGAGATGAAAAACTGTTTTTT
V gene: TRBV7-3; D gene: TRBD2; J gene: TRBJ2-7; clone size: .; CDR3 protein: CASSSSGLAVYEQYF; CDR3 DNA: TGTGCCAGCAGCTCCTCTGGACTAGCGGTTTACGAGCAGTACTTC
V gene: TRBV11-2; D gene: TRBD2; J gene: TRBJ2-7; clone size: .; CDR3 protein: CASSFGGGTYEQYF; CDR3 DNA: TGTGCCAGCAGCTTTGGCGGGGGGACCTACGAGCAGTACTTC
V gene: TRBV4-1; D gene: TRBD1; J gene: TRBJ1-2; clone size: .; CDR3 protein: CASSFTGGFYGYTF; CDR3 DNA: TGCGCCAGCAGCTTTACAGGGGGCTTTTATGGCTACACCTTC
V gene: TRBV28; D gene: TRBD1; J gene: TRBJ2-7; clone size: .; CDR3 protein: CASSLRGQGHEQYF; CDR3 DNA: TGTGCCAGCAGTCTCAGAGGACAGGGCCACGAGCAGTACTTC
V gene: TRBV2; D gene: .; J gene: TRBJ1-5; clone size: .; CDR3 protein: CASSSRSGIGNQPQHF; CDR3 DNA: TGTGCCAGCAGCTCAAGATCAGGGATTGGCAATCAGCCCCAGCATTTT
V gene: TRBV28; D gene: .; J gene: TRBJ1-2; clone size: once; CDR3 protein: CASSPPGAIGYTF; CDR3 DNA: TGTGCCAGCAGTCCCCCGGGGGCGATTGGCTACACCTTC
V gene: TRBV2; D gene: TRBD1; J gene: TRBJ1-2; clone size: .; CDR3 protein: CASRRGTGGGYTF; CDR3 DNA: TGTGCCAGCAGAAGGGGGACAGGGGGTGGCTACACCTTC
V gene: TRBV30; D gene: .; J gene: TRBJ1-1; clone size: .; CDR3 protein: CAWRRQALNTEAFF; CDR3 DNA: TGTGCCTGGAGAAGACAGGCCTTGAACACTGAAGCTTTCTTT
V gene: TRBV7-6; D gene: .; J gene: TRBJ1-2; clone size: .; CDR3 protein: CASSRIGANYGYTF; CDR3 DNA: TGTGCCAGCAGCCGAATCGGCGCTAACTATGGCTACACCTTC
V gene: TRBV5-1; D gene: .; J gene: TRBJ1-2; clone size: .; CDR3 protein: CASSTGQLTDYGYTF; CDR3 DNA: TGCGCCAGCAGCACCGGTCAACTCACTGACTATGGCTACACCTTC
V gene: TRBV30; D gene: .; J gene: TRBJ1-5; clone size: .; CDR3 protein: CAWSVYNQPQHF; CDR3 DNA: TGTGCCTGGAGTGTATACAATCAGCCCCAGCATTTT
V gene: TRBV2; D gene: TRBD1; J gene: TRBJ1-4; clone size: few; CDR3 protein: CASSDTGGNEKLFF; CDR3 DNA: TGTGCCAGCAGTGATACAGGGGGTAATGAAAAACTGTTTTTT
V gene: TRBV12-5; D gene: .; J gene: TRBJ1-1; clone size: .; CDR3 protein: CASAPQGSATEAFF; CDR3 DNA: TGTGCTAGTGCCCCTCAGGGGTCGGCCACTGAAGCTTTCTTT
V gene: TRBV5-1; D gene: TRBD2; J gene: TRBJ2-1; clone size: .; CDR3 protein: CASRSNALAGGNEQFF; CDR3 DNA: TGCGCCAGCAGATCGAATGCACTAGCGGGAGGGAATGAGCAGTTCTTC
V gene: TRBV1; D gene: .; J gene: TRBJ1-5; clone size: .; CDR3 protein: CTSSQAKTGGKNQPQHF; CDR3 DNA: TGCACCAGCAGCCAAGCCAAGACAGGGGGAAAGAATCAGCCCCAGCATTTT
V gene: TRBV6-5; D gene: .; J gene: TRBJ1-2; clone size: .; CDR3 protein: CASTGGLGGYTF; CDR3 DNA: TGTGCCAGCACGGGAGGGCTCGGTGGCTACACCTTC
V gene: TRBV7-9; D gene: .; J gene: TRBJ2-5; clone size: .; CDR3 protein: CASSLVGSGETQYF; CDR3 DNA: TGTGCCAGCAGCTTAGTTGGTAGCGGAGAGACCCAGTACTTC
V gene: TRBV28; D gene: .; J gene: TRBJ1-3; clone size: .; CDR3 protein: CASSLEELPGNTIYF; CDR3 DNA: TGTGCCAGCAGTTTAGAGGAGCTCCCTGGAAACACCATATATTTT
V gene: TRBV7-6; D gene: .; J gene: TRBJ1-1; clone size: .; CDR3 protein: CASSPTLPGSPEAFF; CDR3 DNA: TGTGCCAGCAGCCCAACGCTTCCCGGGTCCCCTGAAGCTTTCTTT
V gene: TRBV2; D gene: TRBD1; J gene: TRBJ1-5; clone size: .; CDR3 protein: CASSLTGTDQPQHF; CDR3 DNA: TGTGCCAGCAGTCTGACAGGGACCGATCAGCCCCAGCATTTT
V gene: TRBV5-4; D gene: .; J gene: TRBJ2-7; clone size: .; CDR3 protein: CASSFGAGEQYF; CDR3 DNA: .
V gene: TRBV27; D gene: .; J gene: TRBJ1-1; clone size: .; CDR3 protein: CASSSPGRLGTEAFF; CDR3 DNA: TGTGCCAGCAGTTCGCCGGGACGCCTGGGCACTGAAGCTTTCTTT
V gene: TRBV28; D gene: .; J gene: TRBJ2-3; clone size: once; CDR3 protein: CASRLGGSTDTQYF; CDR3 DNA: TGTGCCAGCAGGTTGGGCGGAAGCACAGATACGCAGTATTTT
V gene: TRBV18; D gene: .; J gene: TRBJ1-5; clone size: few; CDR3 protein: CASSPQGTQPQHF; CDR3 DNA: TGTGCCAGCTCACCACAGGGGACTCAGCCCCAGCATTTT
V gene: TRBV28; D gene: .; J gene: TRBJ1-5; clone size: .; CDR3 protein: CASSSGANQPQHF; CDR3 DNA: TGTGCCAGCAGTTCGGGGGCGAATCAGCCCCAGCATTTT
V gene: TRBV7-2; D gene: TRBD2; J gene: TRBJ2-7; clone size: .; CDR3 protein: CASSLAPDLGLAERNF; CDR3 DNA: TGTGCCAGCAGCTTAGCGCCAGACCTAGGACTAGCGGAGAGGAACTTC